Each of the 32 T cell receptor beta chains below was sequenced from the same sample in a study of blood T cell repertoires in COVID-19. Data came from immunoSEQ multiplex PCR; TCRdb stores just in-frame clones and leaves some out. Found here are roughly 21,000 clones, just over 85% of them singletons; the top ten hold about 12%. Sample: peripheral blood. Receptors originate from a woman over 75 with active or convalescent COVID-19.

The rearrangement joins TRBV19 to TRBJ2-5; 11 bases fit TRBD1. Unmatched junction bases numbered 7, after V lost 6 bases and J lost 4 bases. CDR3 length: 15 amino acids. Per the germline V gene, CDR1 is LNHDA and CDR2 is SQIVND (reference sequence). The CDR3 spells CASRHSDRGRETQYF. CDR3 coding DNA: TGTGCCAGTAGACACTCGGACAGGGGGCGAGAGACCCAGTACTTC.

This chain's CDR3 is CASSLVGADTDTQYF. The CDR3 bases are TGTGCCAGCAGCTTGGTAGGGGCCGACACAGATACGCAGTATTTT. The V gene is TRBV5-4, the J gene TRBJ2-3, with a weak D call TRBD1 (5 bases). V shed 0 bases and J shed 2 bases, with 10 bases lying between them. Looked up from germline, CDR1 is SGHNT and CDR2 is YYREEE (reference sequence). The CDR3 is 15 residues long.

The chain links TRBV3-1 (or the pseudogene TRBV3-2) to TRBJ2-1, with TRBD1 matching 7 bases. Germline CDR1 LGHDT, CDR2 YNNKEL (reference sequence). J gave up 9 bases and V 5 bases, and 10 bases lay outside the gene matches. This CDR3 spans 14 amino acids. The CDR3 DNA follows: TGTGCCAGCAGCGATAGACAGGGTCATACTGAGCAGTTCTTC. Residues: CASSDRQGHTEQFF.

This chain connects TRBV6-5 to TRBJ1-2; D is perhaps TRBD1 (5 bases). Trimming left V 5 bases short and J 1 base short, with 11 bases between. Looked up from germline, CDR1 is MNHEY and CDR2 is SVGAGI. The CDR3 has 14 amino acids. The CDR3 bases are TGTGCCAGCAGTCTTGACAGTCATAACTATGGCTACACCTTC. Its translation is CASSLDSHNYGYTF.

This chain joins TRBV2 and TRBJ2-3; TRBD2 agrees at 7 bases. The CDR3 runs 15 residues. CDR1 SNHLY and CDR2 FYNNEI come from the germline V gene. J gave up 2 bases and V 3 bases, and 5 bases lay outside the gene matches. The chain's CDR3 is CASSEEAGSTDTQYF. In DNA form, the CDR3 reads TGTGCCAGCAGTGAGGAAGCGGGGTCCACAGATACGCAGTATTTT.

The chain recombines TRBV5-6 with TRBJ2-7; D perhaps matches TRBD2 (5 bases). This CDR3 spans 14 amino acids. V lost 5 bases and J 0 bases, leaving 12 bases between the germline ends. From germline, CDR1 is SGHDT and CDR2 YYEEEE. CDR3 coding DNA: TGTGCCAGCAGACCCCGGAGGAGCTCCTACGAGCAGTACTTC. It translates to CASRPRRSSYEQYF.

The CDR3 is CASSLTLVTPLSPLHF. The CDR3 region has the DNA TGTGCCAGCAGCTTAACTCTAGTTACGCCCCTTTCACCCCTCCACTTT. The gene calls are TRBV7-3 and TRBJ1-6, with D hard to call. CDR3 length equals 16 residues. V lost 0 bases and J 9 bases, leaving 15 bases between the germline ends. The V gene's germline CDR1 is SGHTA and CDR2 FQGTGA.

CDR3 sequence: CASRLGSVDYTF. DNA of the CDR3: TGTGCCAGTCGCCTCGGTTCTGTAGACTACACCTTC. The rearrangement uses TRBV19 and TRBJ1-2; no clear D gene. The germline gives CDR1 LNHDA, CDR2 SQIVND (reference sequence). The CDR3 totals 12 residues. Trimming stripped 8 bases from V and 10 bases from J, with 17 bases between.

This clone was detected a few times. V gene TRBV11-3 combines with J gene TRBJ1-1, with D perhaps matching TRBD1 (6 bases). There are 15 residues in the CDR3. V was shortened by 3 bases and J by 0 bases, with 11 bases between the two germline ends. Germline V gives CDR1 SGHNT, CDR2 YENEEA. The CDR3 DNA reads as TGTGCCAGCAGCTTTATCGGACAGATGAACACTGAAGCTTTCTTT. Protein product: CASSFIGQMNTEAFF.

The V call is TRBV6-4, the J call TRBJ2-1; 11 nucleotides line up with TRBD2. Germline V gene sequence: CDR1 MRHNA, CDR2 SNTAGT. The CDR3 length is 15 residues. After removal of 6 bases from V and 4 bases from J, the junction contained 5 bases not matched to a gene. The CDR3 DNA is TGTGCCAGCAGCGCCGGGACTAGCGGTTACAATGAGCAGTTCTTC. It translates to CASSAGTSGYNEQFF.

The chain recombines TRBV7-2 with TRBJ2-7; 10 nucleotides align to TRBD2. Trimming took 5 bases from V and 2 from J; bases not matched to a gene: 3. Per germline, CDR1 SGHTA and CDR2 FQGNSA. The CDR3 is 14 amino acids. CDR3 coding DNA: TGTGCCAGCAGCCATACTAGCGGGGCCTACGAGCAGTACTTC. Translated: CASSHTSGAYEQYF.

A single count supports this clone. The chain links TRBV5-1 to TRBJ2-6, with a possible D match to TRBD2 (7 bases). This CDR3 is 17 amino acids long. Germline-derived CDR1 and CDR2 are SGHRS and YFSETQ. Deletions cut 4 bases from V and 2 bases from J, with 16 bases between. CDR3 loop: CASSLYPGGAGANVLTF. The CDR3, as DNA: TGCGCCAGCAGCCTGTACCCGGGGGGCGCTGGGGCCAACGTCCTGACTTTC.

The chain links TRBV2 to TRBJ2-3; 7 bases are shared with TRBD1. The germline gives CDR1 SNHLY, CDR2 FYNNEI. V lost 6 bases to trimming and J lost 0 bases; unmatched junction nucleotides: 9. This CDR3 spans 16 amino acids. The DNA for the CDR3 is TGTGCCAGCAGGGCCCGACAGGGATCTAGCACAGATACGCAGTATTTT. It yields the protein CASRARQGSSTDTQYF.

The chain recombines TRBV7-9 with TRBJ2-7; tentative D call: TRBD1 (5 bases). Germline assignment: CDR1 SEHNR and CDR2 FQNEAQ (reference sequence). V was pared by 3 bases and J by 6 bases, with 12 bases between. This CDR3 contains 13 residues. The CDR3 DNA is TGTGCCAGCAGCTTTTTAGGAAGGGGCGAGCAGTACTTC. It codes for CASSFLGRGEQYF.

The chain uses TRBV7-8 and TRBJ1-5; 9 bases line up with TRBD1. Germline CDR1 SGHVS, CDR2 FQNEAQ. The CDR3 runs 13 residues. Unmatched junction bases numbered 5, after V lost 6 bases and J lost 8 bases. The CDR3 sequence: CASRGQGEEPQHF. The DNA for the CDR3 is TGTGCCAGCAGGGGACAGGGTGAGGAGCCCCAGCATTTT.

This rearrangement joins TRBV11-2 to TRBJ2-3, with D hard to call. The germline V gene encodes CDR1 SGHAT and CDR2 FQNNGV. Trimming took 4 bases from V and 0 from J, leaving 11 bases between them. CDR3 length equals 15 residues. The CDR3: CASSSQLASTDTQYF. CDR3 bases: TGTGCCAGCAGCTCTCAACTCGCTAGCACAGATACGCAGTATTTT.

This chain links TRBV3-1 (or the pseudogene TRBV3-2) with TRBJ1-3; 10 bases line up with TRBD1. There are 16 residues in the CDR3. The junction had 3 bases not matched to a gene; V was cut back by 2 bases and J by 2 bases. CDR1 is LGHDT, CDR2 YNNKEL, per germline (reference sequence). CDR3 in amino acids: CASSQLGQGTGNTIYF. The CDR3 DNA is TGTGCCAGCAGCCAACTGGGACAGGGGACTGGAAACACCATATATTTT.

The rearrangement links TRBV6-2 or TRBV6-3 to TRBJ1-3; D gene unclear. This CDR3 has 13 amino acids. Germline CDR1 reads MNHEY; CDR2 reads SVGEGT. V was trimmed by 2 bases and J by 4 bases, leaving 6 bases between them. CDR3 DNA sequence: TGTGCCAGCAGTTACGAGCTCGGAAACACCATATATTTT. Translation: CASSYELGNTIYF.

This clone has a single count. This CDR3 reads CASSRGLLSRTGANVLTF. The CDR3 region has the DNA TGCGCCAGCAGCCGGGGACTTCTTTCAAGAACTGGGGCCAACGTCCTGACTTTC. The chain has TRBV4-1 and TRBJ2-6; a possible D gene is TRBD2 (6 bases). The germline gives CDR1 MGHRA, CDR2 YSYEKL. The CDR3 has 18 amino acids. Trimming removed 4 bases from V and 2 bases from J, with 18 bases in between.

The chain uses TRBV3-1 (or the pseudogene TRBV3-2) and TRBJ2-1; D might be TRBD1 (6 bases). Per the germline V gene, CDR1 is LGHDT and CDR2 is YNNKEL (reference sequence). This CDR3 contains 17 residues. Between the trimmed V and J ends, which lost 2 bases and 4 bases, there was a span of 18 bases. CDR3 in amino acids: CASSQTGGRGLYNEQFF. Written as DNA, the CDR3 is TGTGCCAGCAGCCAAACCGGCGGCAGGGGATTGTACAATGAGCAGTTCTTC.

The rearrangement uses TRBV10-2 and TRBJ2-7; TRBD2 is a possible D gene (6 bases). CDR1 is WSHSY and CDR2 is SAAADI in the germline V gene. The CDR3 contains 14 residues. Deletions cut 6 bases from V and 7 bases from J, with 19 bases between. In nucleotides, the CDR3 is TGCGCCAGCAGAACCCTCGGCGGGGTGGGGGAGCAGTACTTC. This codes for CASRTLGGVGEQYF.

This clone has a single count. J is TRBJ1-4 and V is TRBV6-2 or TRBV6-3; the D is unclear. The germline V gene has CDR1 MNHEY and CDR2 SVGEGT. The V end lost 0 bases, the J end lost 7 bases, and 9 bases lay between the germline ends. The CDR3 contains 14 residues. The CDR3 region has the DNA TGTGCCAGCAGTTACTCGAACAATCGTGAAAAACTGTTTTTT. Translation: CASSYSNNREKLFF.

The V and J genes are TRBV24-1 and TRBJ2-5, with TRBD1 identical over 10 bases. J lost 5 bases, V lost 3 bases, and 5 bases had no gene match. The germline gives CDR1 KGHDR, CDR2 SFDVKD. CDR3 length equals 15 residues. This CDR3 is CATSDAGTGDETQYF. CDR3 bases: TGTGCCACCAGTGATGCCGGGACAGGGGACGAGACCCAGTACTTC.

This sequence joins TRBV7-2 and TRBJ2-3; D not certain. The germline gives CDR1 SGHTA, CDR2 FQGNSA. This CDR3 is 14 amino acids long. Trimming pared 1 base from V and 2 bases from J, leaving 7 bases between. CDR3 bases: TGTGCCAGCAGCTTAGGTATCTTCACAGATACGCAGTATTTT. It encodes CASSLGIFTDTQYF.

This chain connects TRBV7-2 to TRBJ2-4; maybe TRBD2 (5 bases). The length of the CDR3 is 18 residues. Germline loops: CDR1 SGHTA, CDR2 FQGNSA. Deletions cut 1 base from V and 8 bases from J, with 24 bases between. This CDR3 is CASSLEGGGSTTGYIQYF. The CDR3 DNA follows: TGTGCCAGCAGCTTAGAGGGCGGTGGGTCGACTACGGGGTACATTCAGTACTTC.

This clone was recorded once. CDR3: CASSRGTGSSISYGYTF. The CDR3 DNA reads as TGTGCCAGCTCGCGAGGGACAGGGTCCTCTATCTCCTATGGCTACACCTTC. The rearrangement links TRBV18 to TRBJ1-2; TRBD1 matches 9 bases. This CDR3 region has 17 residues. The ends lost 6 bases at V and 4 bases at J; junction bases unmatched: 15. Germline CDR1 is KGHSH and CDR2 is LQKENI.

The chain recombines TRBV5-1 with TRBJ1-1, with D perhaps matching TRBD1 (5 bases). V gave up 4 bases and J gave up 1 base, with 11 bases separating them. CDR1 and CDR2 (germline): SGHRS, YFSETQ. CDR3 length equals 14 residues. CDR3 in DNA: TGCGCCAGCAGCCAAGTACAGGCGAACACTGAAGCTTTCTTT. This translates into CASSQVQANTEAFF.

The chain has TRBV6-2 or TRBV6-3 and TRBJ2-1, with TRBD2 as a possible D gene (5 bases). Germline V gene sequence: CDR1 MNHEY, CDR2 SVGEGT. Trimming pared 2 bases from V and 6 bases from J, leaving 14 bases between. The CDR3 has 15 residues. The CDR3 region has the DNA TGTGCCAGCAGTTACCCCACTATTGCGGGCAATGAGCAGTTCTTC. Protein sequence: CASSYPTIAGNEQFF.

CDR3 in amino acids: CATLNTQGTREQYF. The CDR3 DNA reads as TGTGCCACCTTAAACACACAGGGCACGAGGGAGCAGTACTTC. The chain uses TRBV15 and TRBJ2-7; tentatively, D is TRBD1 (6 bases). The CDR3 consists of 14 residues. V was trimmed by 8 bases and J by 7 bases, leaving 21 bases between them. Per germline, CDR1 LNHNV and CDR2 YYDKDF (reference sequence). Together with reference TRBV15 and TRBJ2-7, the CDR3 gives the full variable domain: DAMVIQNPRYQVTQFGKPVTLSCSQTLNHNVMYWYQQKSSQAPKLLFHYYDKDFNNEADTPDNFQSRRPNTSFCFLDIRSPGLGDTAMYLCATLNTQGTREQYFGPGTRLTVT.

V gene TRBV6-5 combines with J gene TRBJ2-4, with 8 bases matching TRBD1. Germline CDR1 is MNHEY and CDR2 is SVGAGI. The CDR3 length is 14 residues. The V segment lost 7 bases and the J segment 4 bases; nucleotides outside the gene matches: 6. CDR3 residues: CASNRGQGKNIQYF. The CDR3 coding sequence is TGTGCCAGCAACCGAGGACAGGGAAAAAACATTCAGTACTTC.

The chain joins TRBV19 to TRBJ2-7; D perhaps matches TRBD2 (5 bases). Germline assignment: CDR1 LNHDA and CDR2 SQIVND (reference sequence). V was cut by 7 bases and J by 3 bases, with 13 bases left in between. The CDR3 runs to 13 residues. CDR3: CASTNRAGYEQYF. CDR3 DNA sequence: TGTGCCAGTACCAATCGGGCGGGCTACGAGCAGTACTTC.

The chain has TRBV11-2 and TRBJ2-2; 11 nucleotides agree with TRBD2. Per the germline V gene, CDR1 is SGHAT and CDR2 is FQNNGV. V lost 1 base to trimming and J lost 1 base; unmatched junction nucleotides: 5. The CDR3 runs 18 residues. CDR3 bases: TGTGCCAGCAGCTTAGGGGCTAGCGGGGGGATGAACACCGGGGAGCTGTTTTTT. It specifies CASSLGASGGMNTGELFF.